This T cell receptor (beta chain) was sequenced during a study of shared clonotypes between healthy human individuals. From germline, CDR1 is MNHNS and CDR2 SASEGT. CDR3 length: 15 residues. The V segment lost 1 base and the J segment 7 bases; nucleotides outside the gene matches: 8. Clones were sequenced by immunoSEQ multiplex PCR, and TCRdb holds only the in-frame ones, with some missing. This table holds some 2,500,000 clones, under 95% found once. The genes are TRBV6-1 and TRBJ1-2, with TRBD1 matching 8 bases. The clonotype originates from a man aged 18 to 29 in good health. Some clones in this sample may be carry-over from other donors' samples. The sample consisted of naive CD4+ T cells from PBMCs. Subset described: CD45RA+ positively selected. The DNA for the CDR3 is TGTGCCAGCAGTGAAGACGGTCAGGGGGCGGGTGGCTACACCTTC. It specifies CASSEDGQGAGGYTF.